This T cell receptor beta chain was obtained from a study of early stage breast cancer tumors. Looking at the study overall: About 70% of the 16 invasive tumors were ER+, PR+ and HER2-.

This clone has only a few counts. The germline CDR1 and CDR2 sequences are SNHLY and FYNNEI. V gave up 7 bases and J gave up 2 bases, with 9 bases separating them. The CDR3 has 14 residues. Repertoires were generated with immunoSEQ multiplex PCR, while TCRdb's copy carries only in-frame clones and drops some. The sample gives 45,000 to 65,000 clones, about 77% of which show up once; around 3.4% is in the top ten. Sequencing was carried out using blood. This receptor was obtained from a middle-aged person with breast cancer. The J gene is TRBJ2-6, the V gene TRBV2; D is uncertain. CDR3 bases: TGTGCCAGCATGATAGCTGCTGGGGCCAACGTCCTGACTTTC. Its protein product is CASMIAAGANVLTF.